This is a list of T cell receptor beta chains from one sample in a study of T cell changes during pregnancy in multiple sclerosis. Sequencing used immunoSEQ multiplex PCR; TCRdb keeps in-frame clones, though not all of them. The data hold 100,000 to 110,000 clones, with about 90% observed a single time. Sequenced here: peripheral blood, sampled after pregnancy. The origin of the receptors is a female donor with multiple sclerosis, enrolled in a pregnancy study. Both conserved end residues are trimmed from each CDR3.

v_call: TRBV15; j_call: TRBJ2-7; cdr3_aa: ATSRSRDRGEQY
v_call: TRBV4-3; j_call: TRBJ2-1; cdr3_aa: ASSQVDRDPYNEQF
v_call: TRBV11-2; j_call: TRBJ2-5; cdr3_aa: ASSSLRLEETQY
v_call: TRBV6-1; j_call: TRBJ2-1; cdr3_aa: ASSGLTSGAYNEQF
v_call: TRBV4-1; j_call: TRBJ2-7; cdr3_aa: ASSQRTGGTYEQY
v_call: TRBV28; j_call: TRBJ1-6; cdr3_aa: ASRTDSSYNSPLH
v_call: TRBV7-8; j_call: TRBJ1-5; cdr3_aa: ASSIIQGRDQPQH
v_call: TRBV18; j_call: TRBJ2-1; cdr3_aa: ASSPIAYEQF
v_call: TRBV6-6; j_call: TRBJ2-1; cdr3_aa: ASSPGLAVYNEQF
v_call: TRBV7-2; j_call: TRBJ1-5; cdr3_aa: ASSPTGGTKQPQH
v_call: TRBV18; j_call: TRBJ1-1; cdr3_aa: ASSPATRGANTEAF
v_call: TRBV18; j_call: TRBJ2-5; cdr3_aa: ASSLQLALRQETQY
v_call: TRBV9; j_call: TRBJ2-1; cdr3_aa: ASSIPGTGGIEQF
v_call: TRBV28; j_call: TRBJ1-2; cdr3_aa: ASSRQGIGYGYT
v_call: TRBV7-3; j_call: TRBJ1-5; cdr3_aa: ASSLFDHPRTGGNQPQH
v_call: TRBV30; j_call: TRBJ2-2; cdr3_aa: AWSGQLEGGELF
v_call: TRBV6-5; j_call: TRBJ2-1; cdr3_aa: ASRRLADNEQF
v_call: TRBV28; j_call: TRBJ1-4; cdr3_aa: ASGQQGGDEKLF
v_call: TRBV7-8; j_call: TRBJ1-5; cdr3_aa: ASSLRGSNQPQH
v_call: TRBV6-1; j_call: TRBJ1-5; cdr3_aa: ASSEYGNQPQH
v_call: TRBV6-1; j_call: TRBJ2-1; cdr3_aa: ASSEVNRGDDEQF
v_call: TRBV6-6; j_call: TRBJ1-1; cdr3_aa: ASRRGQGENTEAF
v_call: TRBV7-9; j_call: TRBJ1-3; cdr3_aa: ASSNEGIEEPGNTIY
v_call: TRBV15; j_call: TRBJ2-7; cdr3_aa: ATSSNSGTYEQY
v_call: TRBV18; j_call: TRBJ2-5; cdr3_aa: ASSQLHSGEETQY
v_call: TRBV28; j_call: TRBJ2-2; cdr3_aa: ASNPTGSTGELF
v_call: TRBV7-9; j_call: TRBJ2-5; cdr3_aa: ASSPRTGTWETQY
v_call: TRBV28; j_call: TRBJ1-3; cdr3_aa: ASIPDRAPLGNTIY
v_call: TRBV29-1; j_call: TRBJ2-5; cdr3_aa: SVVRVRGLQETQY
v_call: TRBV11-3; j_call: TRBJ2-3; cdr3_aa: ASSFAGRTDTQY
v_call: TRBV5-4; j_call: TRBJ2-1; cdr3_aa: ASSSPGQGLNEQF
v_call: TRBV28; j_call: TRBJ2-7; cdr3_aa: ASSLFYYEQY
v_call: TRBV27; j_call: TRBJ2-7; cdr3_aa: ASSLVRSSGIPHYEQY
v_call: TRBV30; j_call: TRBJ2-7; cdr3_aa: AWRVAGGYEQY
v_call: TRBV5-6; j_call: TRBJ1-5; cdr3_aa: ASSSQGRFQPQH
v_call: TRBV5-6; j_call: TRBJ2-3; cdr3_aa: ASSFSWGSGNTDTQY
v_call: TRBV11-3; j_call: TRBJ1-2; cdr3_aa: ASSLAQGADGYT
v_call: TRBV6-4; j_call: TRBJ2-2; cdr3_aa: ASSQTGLAGAGELF
v_call: TRBV4-3; j_call: TRBJ2-3; cdr3_aa: ASSQELAGASTDTQY